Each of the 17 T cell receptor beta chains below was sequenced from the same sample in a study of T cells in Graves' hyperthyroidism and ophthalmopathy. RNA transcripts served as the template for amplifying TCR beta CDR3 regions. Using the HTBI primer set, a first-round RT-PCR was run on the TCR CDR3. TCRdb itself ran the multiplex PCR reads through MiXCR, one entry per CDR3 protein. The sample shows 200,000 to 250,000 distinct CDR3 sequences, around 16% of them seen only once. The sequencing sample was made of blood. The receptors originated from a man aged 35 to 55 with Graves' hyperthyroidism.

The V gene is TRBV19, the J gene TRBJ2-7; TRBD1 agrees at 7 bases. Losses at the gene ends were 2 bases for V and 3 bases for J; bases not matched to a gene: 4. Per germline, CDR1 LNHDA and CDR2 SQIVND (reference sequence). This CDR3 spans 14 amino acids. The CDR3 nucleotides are TGTGCCAGTAGTATAACTGGGACAGTCTACGAGCAGTACTTC. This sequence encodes CASSITGTVYEQYF.

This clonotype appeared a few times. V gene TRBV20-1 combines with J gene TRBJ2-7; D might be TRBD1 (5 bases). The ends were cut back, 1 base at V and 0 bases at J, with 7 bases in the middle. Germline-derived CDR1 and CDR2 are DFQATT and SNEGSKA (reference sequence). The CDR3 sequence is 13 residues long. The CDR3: CSARVDSSYEQYF. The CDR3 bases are TGCAGTGCTAGAGTTGACAGCTCCTACGAGCAGTACTTC.

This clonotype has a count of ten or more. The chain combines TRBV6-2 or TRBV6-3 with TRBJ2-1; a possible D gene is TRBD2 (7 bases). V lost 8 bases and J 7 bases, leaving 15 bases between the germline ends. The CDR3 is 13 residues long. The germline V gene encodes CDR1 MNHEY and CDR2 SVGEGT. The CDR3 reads CASPSGGRNEQFF. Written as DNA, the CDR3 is TGTGCCAGCCCCTCGGGGGGCCGGAATGAGCAGTTCTTC.

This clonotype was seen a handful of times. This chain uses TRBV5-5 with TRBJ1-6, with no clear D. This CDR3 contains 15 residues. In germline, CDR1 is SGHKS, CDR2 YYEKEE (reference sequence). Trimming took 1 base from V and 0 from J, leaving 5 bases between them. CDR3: CASSLFFSYNSPLHF. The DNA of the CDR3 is TGTGCCAGCAGCTTGTTCTTCTCCTATAATTCACCCCTCCACTTT.

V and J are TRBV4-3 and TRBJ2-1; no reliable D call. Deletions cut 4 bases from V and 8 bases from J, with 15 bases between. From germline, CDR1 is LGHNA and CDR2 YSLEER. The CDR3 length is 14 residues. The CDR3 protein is CASSREVRLYEQFF. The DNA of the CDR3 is TGCGCCAGCAGCCGAGAGGTCCGTCTCTATGAGCAGTTCTTC.

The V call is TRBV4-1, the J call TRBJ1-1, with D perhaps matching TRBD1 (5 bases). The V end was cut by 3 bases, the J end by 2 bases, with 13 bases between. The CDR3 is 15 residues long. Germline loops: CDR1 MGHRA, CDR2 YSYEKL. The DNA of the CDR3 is TGCGCCAGCAGCCATCTCAGGGTTGCAAACACTGAAGCTTTCTTT. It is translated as CASSHLRVANTEAFF.

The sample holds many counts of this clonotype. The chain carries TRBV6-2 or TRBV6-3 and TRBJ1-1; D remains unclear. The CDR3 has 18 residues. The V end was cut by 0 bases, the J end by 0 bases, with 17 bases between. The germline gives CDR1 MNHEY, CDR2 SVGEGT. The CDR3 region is CASSYSTARGIMNTEAFF. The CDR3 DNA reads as TGTGCCAGCAGTTACTCGACGGCCCGAGGGATTATGAACACTGAAGCTTTCTTT.

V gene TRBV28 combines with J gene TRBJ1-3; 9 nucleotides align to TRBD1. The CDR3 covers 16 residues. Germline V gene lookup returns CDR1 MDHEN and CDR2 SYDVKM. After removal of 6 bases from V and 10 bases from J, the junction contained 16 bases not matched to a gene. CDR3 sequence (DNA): TGTGCCAGCAGAGACTCGGACAGGGGCCCGAGGAGGACCATATATTTT. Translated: CASRDSDRGPRRTIYF.

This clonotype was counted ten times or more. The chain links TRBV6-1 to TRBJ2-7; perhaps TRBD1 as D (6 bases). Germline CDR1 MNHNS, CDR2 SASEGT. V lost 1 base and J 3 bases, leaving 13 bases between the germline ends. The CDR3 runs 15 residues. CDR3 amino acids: CASSEGAGVFYEQYF. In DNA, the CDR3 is TGTGCCAGCAGTGAAGGGGCAGGGGTATTCTACGAGCAGTACTTC.

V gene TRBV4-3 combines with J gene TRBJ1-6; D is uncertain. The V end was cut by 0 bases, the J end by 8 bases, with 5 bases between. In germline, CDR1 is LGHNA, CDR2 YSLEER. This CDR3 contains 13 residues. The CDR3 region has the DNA TGCGCCAGCAGCCAAGAGACTCATTCACCCCTCCACTTT. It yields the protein CASSQETHSPLHF.

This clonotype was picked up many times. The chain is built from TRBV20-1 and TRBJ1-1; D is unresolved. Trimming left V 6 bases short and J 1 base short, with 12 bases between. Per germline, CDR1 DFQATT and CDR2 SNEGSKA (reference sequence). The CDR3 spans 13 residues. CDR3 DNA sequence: TGCAGTGCACCGGACGGACGGAACACTGAAGCTTTCTTT. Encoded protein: CSAPDGRNTEAFF.

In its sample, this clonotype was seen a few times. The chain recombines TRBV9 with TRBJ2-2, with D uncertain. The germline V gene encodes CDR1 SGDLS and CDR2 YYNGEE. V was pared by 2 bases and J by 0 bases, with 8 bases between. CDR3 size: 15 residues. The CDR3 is CASSVDTTNTGELFF. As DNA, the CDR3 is TGTGCCAGCAGCGTTGATACTACGAACACCGGGGAGCTGTTTTTT.

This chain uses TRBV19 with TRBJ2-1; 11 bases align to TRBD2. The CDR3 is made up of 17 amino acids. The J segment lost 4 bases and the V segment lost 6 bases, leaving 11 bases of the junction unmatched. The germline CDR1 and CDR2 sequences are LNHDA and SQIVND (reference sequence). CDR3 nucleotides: TGTGCCAGTAGGAGGGGCCGGCTAGCGGGGGGTTACAATGAGCAGTTCTTC. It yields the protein CASRRGRLAGGYNEQFF.

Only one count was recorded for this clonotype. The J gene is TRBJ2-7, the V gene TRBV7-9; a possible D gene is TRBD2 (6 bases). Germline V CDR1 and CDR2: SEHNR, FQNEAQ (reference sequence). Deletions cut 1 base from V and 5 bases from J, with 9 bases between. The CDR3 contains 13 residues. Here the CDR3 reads CASSLVDYDEQYF. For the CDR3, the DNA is TGTGCCAGCAGCTTAGTGGACTACGACGAGCAGTACTTC. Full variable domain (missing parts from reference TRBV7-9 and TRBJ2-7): DTGVSQNPRHKITKRGQNVTFRCDPISEHNRLYWYRQTLGQGPEFLTYFQNEAQLEKSRLLSDRFSAERPKGSFSTLEIQRTEQGDSAMYLCASSLVDYDEQYFGPGTRLTVT.

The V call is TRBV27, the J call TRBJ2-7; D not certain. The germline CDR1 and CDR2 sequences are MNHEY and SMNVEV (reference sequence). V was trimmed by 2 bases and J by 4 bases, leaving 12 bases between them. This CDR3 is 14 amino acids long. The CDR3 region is CASSLRARLYEQYF. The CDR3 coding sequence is TGTGCCAGCAGTTTAAGGGCTCGCTTGTACGAGCAGTACTTC.

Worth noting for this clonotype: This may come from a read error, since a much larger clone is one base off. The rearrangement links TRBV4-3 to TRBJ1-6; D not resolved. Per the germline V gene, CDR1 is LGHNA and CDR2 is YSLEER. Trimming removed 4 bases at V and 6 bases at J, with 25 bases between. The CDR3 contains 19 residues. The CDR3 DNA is TGCGCCAGCAGCCGACGGGTGGCGGTCGCGAATTTGGGTAATTCACCCCTCCACTTT. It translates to CASSRRVAVANLGNSPLHF.

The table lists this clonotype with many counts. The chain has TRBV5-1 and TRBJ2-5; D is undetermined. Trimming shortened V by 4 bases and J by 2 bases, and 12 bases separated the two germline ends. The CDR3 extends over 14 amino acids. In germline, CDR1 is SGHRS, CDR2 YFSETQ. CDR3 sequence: CASSDGRWQETQYF. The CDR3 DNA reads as TGCGCCAGCAGCGATGGACGGTGGCAAGAGACCCAGTACTTC.